This T cell receptor (beta chain) was documented in a study of T cell repertoires in cytomegalovirus infection. Via MiXCR, TCRdb re-called the reads, giving one row per CDR3 protein. Of 100,000 or so distinct CDR3 sequences in the sample, around 22% were seen once. Study-wide results and caveats: Dominating the ex vivo response were HLA-C-restricted CMV-specific TCR beta clonotypes.

CDR3 size: 17 residues. V gave up 4 bases and J gave up 0 bases; unmatched junction bases: 11. The germline CDR1 and CDR2 sequences are SGHRS and YFSETQ. This clonotype was counted only a few times. Its antigen is not identified. The chain employs TRBV5-1 and TRBJ2-3; TRBD1 aligns across 7 bases. The TCR originated in a human donor in good health (CMV status not recorded). Some clones in this sample may be carry-over from other donors' samples. The sample was CD8+ T cells from PBMCs. CDR3 nucleotides: TGCGCCAGCAGCCCCCTCGGGACAGCGTTTAGCACAGATACGCAGTATTTT. It specifies CASSPLGTAFSTDTQYF.